These T cell receptor beta chains were read from a single sample in a study of regulatory T cells in long-lasting Graves disease. TCRdb re-called the multiplex PCR reads through MiXCR, storing one row per CDR3 protein. The sample consists of 350,000 to 400,000 distinct CDR3 sequences, about 16% of them appearing once. The sample was also reused in another study, on T cells in Graves' hyperthyroidism and ophthalmopathy.

This sample comprised peripheral blood mononuclear cells (PBMCs), obtained at new diagnosis, from a patient treated with antithyroid drugs. The receptors stem from a woman younger than 35 with Graves disease. CDR3s include the opening cysteine and the closing phenylalanine or tryptophan. Each record gives: D gene, clone size, J gene, V gene, CDR3 protein, CDR3 DNA. A D gene is named only where the DNA matches it firmly. Not all rows give a size; the values are once, few, many and, for expanded clones, a class.

>NA|many|TRBJ2-7|TRBV4-1
CASSQDWAGSYEQYF
TGCGCCAGCAGCCAAGATTGGGCAGGGTCCTACGAGCAGTACTTC
>TRBD1|NA|TRBJ2-4|TRBV10-3
CAISEGQGAGIQYF
TGTGCCATCAGTGAAGGACAGGGGGCGGGCATTCAGTACTTC
>NA|many|TRBJ2-5|TRBV28
CASSLSGTEGLAQYF
TGTGCCAGCAGTTTATCGGGGACGGAGGGGTTGGCCCAGTACTTC
>TRBD2|many|TRBJ2-1|TRBV2
CASSTPGLVRNEQFF
TGTGCCAGCAGCACCCCGGGACTAGTCAGGAATGAGCAGTTCTTC
>NA|many|TRBJ2-5|TRBV5-1
CASSLAGETQYF
TGTGCCAGCAGCTTAGCAGGGGAGACCCAGTACTTC
>TRBD2|many|TRBJ2-7|TRBV9
CASSPPEISGSHEQYF
TGTGCCAGCAGCCCTCCTGAAATTAGCGGGAGCCACGAGCAGTACTTC
>NA|few|TRBJ2-1|TRBV5-6
CASSLAGALRDEQFF
TGTGCCAGCAGCTTGGCGGGGGCTCTTCGGGATGAGCAGTTCTTC
>TRBD1|many|TRBJ2-7|TRBV20-1
CSARDPPTGGSYEQYF
TGCAGTGCTAGAGATCCCCCGACAGGGGGCTCCTACGAGCAGTACTTC
>NA|NA|TRBJ2-1|TRBV11-2
CASYQNNEQFF
TGTGCCAGCTACCAGAACAATGAGCAGTTCTTC
>NA|NA|TRBJ2-7|TRBV28
CASSFYGTLPYEQYF
TGTGCCAGCAGTTTTTACGGTACGTTGCCCTACGAGCAGTACTTC
>NA|many|TRBJ2-1|TRBV11-3
CASSLTGGYNEQFF
TGTGCCAGCAGCTTAACTGGGGGTTACAATGAGCAGTTCTTC
>NA|few|TRBJ1-2|TRBV10-3
CAVHQPEGAHGYTF
TGTGCCGTACATCAGCCTGAGGGCGCGCATGGCTACACCTTC
>NA|many|TRBJ1-1|TRBV5-1
CASTKRGAGDTEAFF
TGCGCCAGCACCAAGCGAGGGGCCGGGGACACTGAAGCTTTCTTT
>TRBD2|many|TRBJ2-5|TRBV6-1
CASRGTSGGQETQYF
TGTGCCAGCAGAGGGACTAGCGGGGGGCAAGAGACCCAGTACTTC
>TRBD2|few|TRBJ2-1|TRBV19
CASSIWRETYNEQFF
TGTGCCAGTAGTATTTGGCGGGAGACCTACAATGAGCAGTTCTTC
>NA|few|TRBJ1-2|TRBV24-1
CATSAPPGYGYTF
TGTGCCACCAGTGCGCCACCCGGCTATGGCTACACCTTC
>TRBD1|few|TRBJ1-1|TRBV5-1
CASSATGAEAFF
TGCGCCAGCAGCGCGACAGGGGCCGAAGCTTTCTTT
>NA|NA|TRBJ2-5|TRBV20-1
CSASGGLEETQYF
TGCAGTGCTAGCGGGGGGCTTGAAGAGACCCAGTACTTC
>TRBD1|many|TRBJ2-7|TRBV11-2
CASSLGRTGLYF
TGTGCCAGCAGCTTAGGGAGGACAGGGCTGTACTTC
>TRBD2|few|TRBJ2-1|TRBV29-1
CSDRLAGAYEQFF
TGCAGCGATAGACTAGCGGGAGCTTATGAGCAGTTCTTC
>TRBD1|many|TRBJ2-7|TRBV18
CASSPRGQGSYEQYF
TGTGCCAGCTCACCACGGGGACAGGGAAGCTACGAGCAGTACTTC
>TRBD1|NA|TRBJ1-2|TRBV7-3
CASSHGTGEGYTF
TGTGCCAGCAGCCATGGGACAGGGGAAGGCTACACCTTC
>NA|NA|TRBJ1-4|TRBV4-1
CASSQDRHQANEKLFF
TGCGCCAGCAGCCAAGATCGCCATCAGGCTAATGAAAAACTGTTTTTT
>NA|NA|TRBJ2-3|TRBV3-1
CASSHGTSTDTQYF
TGTGCCAGCAGCCACGGGACTAGCACAGATACGCAGTATTTT
>NA|many|TRBJ1-6|TRBV7-9
CASIEGQPSSPLHF
TGTGCCAGCATAGAAGGACAGCCTAGTTCACCCCTCCACTTT
>TRBD2|many|TRBJ2-3|TRBV5-1
CASSLVRLAGPPRSTDTQYF
TGCGCCAGCAGCTTGGTACGGCTAGCGGGTCCACCTCGTAGCACAGATACGCAGTATTTT
>TRBD1|few|TRBJ2-7|TRBV27
CASSLKTGGPYEQYF
TGTGCCAGCAGTTTAAAAACAGGGGGCCCCTACGAGCAGTACTTC
>TRBD1|few|TRBJ1-6|TRBV18
CASSTLDRAYNSPLHF
TGTGCCAGCTCAACATTGGACAGGGCGTATAATTCACCCCTCCACTTT
>TRBD2|few|TRBJ2-1|TRBV4-1
CASSHPTSGRYNEQFF
TGCGCCAGCAGCCATCCTACGAGCGGGAGGTACAATGAGCAGTTCTTC
>NA|NA|TRBJ2-5|TRBV14
CASSEGHRAKETQYF
TGTGCCAGCAGCGAAGGGCACAGGGCAAAAGAGACCCAGTACTTC
>TRBD2|many|TRBJ2-1|TRBV11-2
CASSISGVRGDEQFF
TGTGCCAGCAGCATTAGCGGGGTCCGGGGGGATGAGCAGTTCTTC
>NA|few|TRBJ1-5|TRBV4-1
CASSQGEGMQPQHF
TGCGCCAGCAGCCAAGGAGAGGGCATGCAGCCCCAGCATTTT
>NA|many|TRBJ1-5|TRBV12-3/TRBV12-4
CASSLLGGGNNQPQHF
TGTGCCAGCAGTCTACTGGGGGGAGGGAACAATCAGCCCCAGCATTTT
>NA|NA|TRBJ1-1|TRBV6-4
CASSIDSFTEAFF
TGTGCCAGCAGTATAGACAGTTTCACTGAAGCTTTCTTT
>NA|many|TRBJ2-5|TRBV6-1
CASSVQGIRETQYF
TGTGCCAGCAGTGTACAGGGTATTCGGGAGACCCAGTACTTC
>TRBD2|few|TRBJ2-5|TRBV4-1
CASSQSSGGAKTQYF
TGCGCCAGCAGCCAAAGTAGCGGGGGGGCGAAGACCCAGTACTTC
>TRBD2|NA|TRBJ2-1|TRBV9
CASSPWTSGSNEQFF
TGTGCCAGCAGCCCTTGGACTAGCGGGAGCAATGAGCAGTTCTTC
>NA|NA|TRBJ2-4|TRBV28
CASVGSGTKNIQYF
TGTGCCAGCGTGGGGAGCGGGACAAAGAACATTCAGTACTTC
>NA|NA|TRBJ2-7|TRBV5-6
CASSLVGRYEQYF
TGTGCCAGCAGCCTCGTGGGACGGTACGAGCAGTACTTC
>NA|many|TRBJ1-1|TRBV18
CASSDRQGNTEAFF
TGTGCCAGCTCAGATCGACAAGGGAACACTGAAGCTTTCTTT
>TRBD2|NA|TRBJ2-3|TRBV6-4
CASSDRVAGGADTQYF
TGTGCCAGCAGTGACCGCGTAGCGGGAGGGGCAGATACGCAGTATTTT
>NA|many|TRBJ2-7|TRBV11-2
CASSLAGQGINF
TGTGCCAGCAGCTTAGCTGGACAAGGGATTAACTTC